This T cell receptor (beta chain) derives from a study of T cells in Graves' hyperthyroidism and ophthalmopathy. As regards this clonotype: Its target is not known.

Broader study findings: Ophthalmopathy prediction by the model preceded onset by a median about 6 months. Appearing also in blood were most of the thyroid clonotypes expanded above 0.001.

RNA transcripts were the template for amplifying TCR beta CDR3 regions. During a first-round RT-PCR of the TCR CDR3, the HTBI primer set was used. TCRdb passed the multiplex PCR reads through MiXCR, listing each CDR3 protein once. The table lists approximately 330,000 distinct CDR3 sequences, over 20% of them singletons, with less than 65% in the top ten. Sequenced input: blood. The clonotype was recovered from a woman in her forties or fifties with Graves' hyperthyroidism.

The DNA of the CDR3 is TGTGCCAGCAGCCAAGGTGTGGTCGAGCAGTACTTC. It is translated as CASSQGVVEQYF. The chain carries TRBV3-1 and TRBJ2-7; D call uncertain. The germline V gene encodes CDR1 LGHDT and CDR2 YNNKEL (reference sequence). The length of the CDR3 is 12 residues. V lost 1 base to trimming and J lost 6 bases, with 7 bases between them.